The TCR beta chain described here comes from a study of cytomegalovirus exposure and HLA in healthy donors. Study outcomes and limitations: A list of 164 TCR beta chains associated with cytomegalovirus was given. The classifier reportedly diagnosed cytomegalovirus status with high specificity and sensitivity.

On this clone itself: Its antigen is as yet unknown.

The PCR used 60 Vbeta and 13 Jbeta primers. Some clones are missing from TCRdb's copy, which holds only in-frame ones; the method was immunoSEQ multiplex PCR. The data hold 180,000 or so clones, with roughly 8.7% observed a single time. The CDR3 is made up of 11 amino acids. From germline, CDR1 is PRHDT and CDR2 FYEKMQ (reference sequence). V lost 4 bases and J 4 bases, leaving 4 bases between the germline ends. V gene TRBV13 combines with J gene TRBJ2-5; D remains ambiguous. The origin of this receptor is a woman aged 25 to 39 in good health and CMV-seropositive. Material: PBMCs. CDR3 bases: TGTGCCAGCAGCTCCTCAGAGACCCAGTACTTC. Its protein is CASSSSETQYF.